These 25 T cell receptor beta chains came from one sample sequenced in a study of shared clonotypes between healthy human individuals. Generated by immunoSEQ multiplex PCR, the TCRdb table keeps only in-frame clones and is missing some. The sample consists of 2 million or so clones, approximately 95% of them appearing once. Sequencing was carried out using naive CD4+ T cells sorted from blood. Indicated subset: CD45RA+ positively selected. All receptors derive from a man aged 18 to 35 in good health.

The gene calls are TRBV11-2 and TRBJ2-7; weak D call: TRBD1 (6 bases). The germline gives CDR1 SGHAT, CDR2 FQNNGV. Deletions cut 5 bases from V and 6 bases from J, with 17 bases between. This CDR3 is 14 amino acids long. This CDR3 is CASSPPGTIPEQYF. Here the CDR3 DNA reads TGTGCCAGCAGCCCCCCCGGGACAATCCCCGAGCAGTACTTC.

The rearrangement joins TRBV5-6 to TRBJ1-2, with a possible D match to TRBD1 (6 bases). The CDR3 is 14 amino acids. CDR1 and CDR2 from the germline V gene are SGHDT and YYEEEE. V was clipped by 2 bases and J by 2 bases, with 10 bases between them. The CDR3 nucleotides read TGTGCCAGCAGCTTTAAGGACAGAAACTATGGCTACACCTTC. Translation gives CASSFKDRNYGYTF.

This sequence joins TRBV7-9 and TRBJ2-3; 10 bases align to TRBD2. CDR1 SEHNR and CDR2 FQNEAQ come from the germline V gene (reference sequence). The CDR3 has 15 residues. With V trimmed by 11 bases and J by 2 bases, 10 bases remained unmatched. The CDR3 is CALSGLADITDTQYF. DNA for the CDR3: TGTGCCCTAAGTGGACTAGCGGACATCACAGATACGCAGTATTTT.

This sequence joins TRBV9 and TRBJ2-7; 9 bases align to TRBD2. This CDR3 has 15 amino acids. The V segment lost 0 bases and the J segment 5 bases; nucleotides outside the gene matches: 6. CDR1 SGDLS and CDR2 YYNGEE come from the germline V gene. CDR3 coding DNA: TGTGCCAGCAGCGTAGCTCCGACTAGCGGCAACGAGCAGTACTTC. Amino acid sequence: CASSVAPTSGNEQYF.

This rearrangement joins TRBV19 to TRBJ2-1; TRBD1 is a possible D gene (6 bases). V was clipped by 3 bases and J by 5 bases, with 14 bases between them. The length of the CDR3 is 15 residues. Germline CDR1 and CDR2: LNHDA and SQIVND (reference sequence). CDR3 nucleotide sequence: TGTGCCAGTAGTATCGTAACAGGGCCGGACAATGAGCAGTTCTTC. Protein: CASSIVTGPDNEQFF.

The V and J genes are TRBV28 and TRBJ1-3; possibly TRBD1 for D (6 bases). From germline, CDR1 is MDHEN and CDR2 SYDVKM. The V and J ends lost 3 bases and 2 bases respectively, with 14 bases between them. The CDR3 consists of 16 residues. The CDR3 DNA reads TGTGCCAGCAGTTTCCTCTTCACAGGGACTGGAAACACCATATATTTT. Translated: CASSFLFTGTGNTIYF.

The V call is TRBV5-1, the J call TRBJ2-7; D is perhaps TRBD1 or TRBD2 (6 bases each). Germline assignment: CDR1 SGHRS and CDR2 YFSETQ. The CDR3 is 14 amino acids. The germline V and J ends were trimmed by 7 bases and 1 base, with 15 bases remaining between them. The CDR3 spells CASGSGATSYEQYF. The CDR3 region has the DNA TGCGCCAGCGGTTCGGGGGCAACTTCCTACGAGCAGTACTTC.

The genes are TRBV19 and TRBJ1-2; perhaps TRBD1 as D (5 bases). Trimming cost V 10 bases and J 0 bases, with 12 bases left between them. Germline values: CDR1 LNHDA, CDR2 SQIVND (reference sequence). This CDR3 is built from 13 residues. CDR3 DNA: TGTGCCATAGGGACGGGGGCTAACTATGGCTACACCTTC. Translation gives CAIGTGANYGYTF.

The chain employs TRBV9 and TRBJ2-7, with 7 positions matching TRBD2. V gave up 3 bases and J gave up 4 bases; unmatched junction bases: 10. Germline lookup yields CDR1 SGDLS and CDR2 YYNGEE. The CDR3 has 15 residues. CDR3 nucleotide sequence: TGTGCCAGCAGCGCGCGGAGCGGGAAGGGATACGAGCAGTACTTC. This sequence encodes CASSARSGKGYEQYF.

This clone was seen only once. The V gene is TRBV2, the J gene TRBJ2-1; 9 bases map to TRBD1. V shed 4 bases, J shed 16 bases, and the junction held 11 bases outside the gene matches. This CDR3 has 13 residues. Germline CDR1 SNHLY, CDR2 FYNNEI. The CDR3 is CASSAIPGQGNFF. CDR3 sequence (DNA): TGTGCCAGCAGTGCCATCCCGGGACAGGGAAACTTCTTC.

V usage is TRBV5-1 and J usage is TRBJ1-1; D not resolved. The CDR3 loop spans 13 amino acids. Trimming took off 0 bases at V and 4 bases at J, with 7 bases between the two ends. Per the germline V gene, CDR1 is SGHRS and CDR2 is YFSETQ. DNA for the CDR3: TGCGCCAGCAGCTTGGTGGGCCGCACTGAAGCTTTCTTT. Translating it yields CASSLVGRTEAFF.

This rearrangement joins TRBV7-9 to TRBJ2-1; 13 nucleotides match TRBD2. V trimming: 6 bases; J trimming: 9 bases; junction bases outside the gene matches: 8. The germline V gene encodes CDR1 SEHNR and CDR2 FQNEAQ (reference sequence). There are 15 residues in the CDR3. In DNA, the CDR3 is TGTGCCAGCAGTTCCGGGACTAGCGGGATGAGTGAGCAGTTCTTC. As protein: CASSSGTSGMSEQFF.

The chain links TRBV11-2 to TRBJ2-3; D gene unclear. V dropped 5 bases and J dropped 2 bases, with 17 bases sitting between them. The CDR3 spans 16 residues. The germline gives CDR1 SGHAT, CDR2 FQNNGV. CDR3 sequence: CASSPERIYPTDTQYF. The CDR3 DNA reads TGTGCCAGCAGCCCAGAGAGGATCTACCCCACAGATACGCAGTATTTT.

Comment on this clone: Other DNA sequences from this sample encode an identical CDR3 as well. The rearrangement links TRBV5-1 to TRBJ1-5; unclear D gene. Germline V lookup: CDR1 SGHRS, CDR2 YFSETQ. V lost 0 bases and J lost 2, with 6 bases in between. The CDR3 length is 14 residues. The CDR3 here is CASSLEGGNQPQHF. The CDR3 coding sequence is TGCGCCAGCAGCTTGGAGGGTGGCAATCAGCCCCAGCATTTT. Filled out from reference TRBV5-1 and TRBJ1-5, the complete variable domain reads KAGVTQTPRYLIKTRGQQVTLSCSPISGHRSVSWYQQTPGQGLQFLFEYFSETQRNKGNFPGRFSGRQFSNSRSEMNVSTLELGDSALYLCASSLEGGNQPQHFGDGTRLSIL.

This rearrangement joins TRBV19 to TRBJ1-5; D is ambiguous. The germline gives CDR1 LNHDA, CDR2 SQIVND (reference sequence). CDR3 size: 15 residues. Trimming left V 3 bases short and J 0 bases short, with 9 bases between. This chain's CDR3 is CASSIRKDSNQPQHF. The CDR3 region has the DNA TGTGCCAGTAGTATTAGGAAAGATAGCAATCAGCCCCAGCATTTT.

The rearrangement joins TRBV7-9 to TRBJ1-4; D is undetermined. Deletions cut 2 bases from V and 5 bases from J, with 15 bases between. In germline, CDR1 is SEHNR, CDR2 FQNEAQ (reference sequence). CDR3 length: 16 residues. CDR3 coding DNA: TGTGCCAGCAGCTTACGTTCGACGGGCAGGAATGAAAAACTGTTTTTT. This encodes CASSLRSTGRNEKLFF.

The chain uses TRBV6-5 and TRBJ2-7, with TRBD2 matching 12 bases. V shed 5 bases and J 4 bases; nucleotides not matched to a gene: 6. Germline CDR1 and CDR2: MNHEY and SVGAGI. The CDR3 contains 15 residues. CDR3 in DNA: TGTGCCAGCAGTCCCGGACTAGCGGGACAGTACGAGCAGTACTTC. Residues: CASSPGLAGQYEQYF.

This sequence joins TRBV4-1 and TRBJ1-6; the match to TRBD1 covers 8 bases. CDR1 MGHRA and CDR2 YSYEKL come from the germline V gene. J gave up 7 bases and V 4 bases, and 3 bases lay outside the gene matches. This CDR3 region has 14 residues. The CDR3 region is CASSPTGGNSPLHF. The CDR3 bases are TGCGCCAGCAGCCCTACAGGGGGGAATTCACCCCTCCACTTT.

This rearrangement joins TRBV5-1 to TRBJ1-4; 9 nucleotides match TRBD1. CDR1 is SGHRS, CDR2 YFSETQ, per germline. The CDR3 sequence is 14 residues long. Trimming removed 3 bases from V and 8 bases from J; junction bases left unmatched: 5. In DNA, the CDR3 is TGCGCCAGCAGCTCCGGGACAGGGTCGGAAAAACTGTTTTTT. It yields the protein CASSSGTGSEKLFF.

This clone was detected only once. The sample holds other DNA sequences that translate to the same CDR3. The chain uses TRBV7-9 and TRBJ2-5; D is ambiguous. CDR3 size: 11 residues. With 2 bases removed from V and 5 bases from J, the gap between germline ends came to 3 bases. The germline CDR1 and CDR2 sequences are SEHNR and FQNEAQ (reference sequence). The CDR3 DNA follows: TGTGCCAGCAGCTTACTCGAGACCCAGTACTTC. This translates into CASSLLETQYF.

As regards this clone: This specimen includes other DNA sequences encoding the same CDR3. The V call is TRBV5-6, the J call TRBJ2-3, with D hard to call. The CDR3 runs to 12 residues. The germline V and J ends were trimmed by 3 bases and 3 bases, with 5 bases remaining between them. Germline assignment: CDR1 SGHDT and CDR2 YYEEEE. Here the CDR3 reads CASSSLTDTQYF. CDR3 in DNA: TGTGCCAGCAGCTCCTTGACAGATACGCAGTATTTT.

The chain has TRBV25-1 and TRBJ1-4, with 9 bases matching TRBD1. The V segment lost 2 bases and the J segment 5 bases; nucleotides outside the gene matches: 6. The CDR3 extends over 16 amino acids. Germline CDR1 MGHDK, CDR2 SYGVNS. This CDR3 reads CASSEGRDRGNEKLFF. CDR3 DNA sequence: TGTGCCAGCAGTGAAGGGAGAGACAGGGGGAATGAAAAACTGTTTTTT.

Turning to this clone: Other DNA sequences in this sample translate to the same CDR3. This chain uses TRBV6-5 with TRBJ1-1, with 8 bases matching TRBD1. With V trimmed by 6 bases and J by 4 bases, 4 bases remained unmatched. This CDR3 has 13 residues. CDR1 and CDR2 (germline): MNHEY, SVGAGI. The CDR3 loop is CASSSDRVTEAFF. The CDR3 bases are TGTGCCAGCAGCTCGGACAGGGTCACTGAAGCTTTCTTT.

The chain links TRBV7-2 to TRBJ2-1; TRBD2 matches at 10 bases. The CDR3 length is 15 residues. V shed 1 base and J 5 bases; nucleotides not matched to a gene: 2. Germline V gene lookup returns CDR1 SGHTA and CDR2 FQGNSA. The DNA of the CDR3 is TGTGCCAGCAGCTTAGTTCTAGCGGGAGACAATGAGCAGTTCTTC. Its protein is CASSLVLAGDNEQFF. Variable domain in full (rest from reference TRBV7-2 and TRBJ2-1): GAGVSQSPSNKVTEKGKDVELRCDPISGHTALYWYRQSLGQGLEFLIYFQGNSAPDKSGLPSDRFSAERTGGSVSTLTIQRTQQEDSAVYLCASSLVLAGDNEQFFGPGTRLTVL.

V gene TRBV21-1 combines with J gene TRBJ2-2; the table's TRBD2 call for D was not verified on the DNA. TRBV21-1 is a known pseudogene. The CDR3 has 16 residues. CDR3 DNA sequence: TGTGCCAGCAGCAAAGGAGCATCCAAGAACACCGGGGAGCTGTTTTTT. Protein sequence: CASSKGASKNTGELFF.